The 8 T cell receptor beta chains below all came from one sample that was sequenced in a study of OX40 agonist ivuxolimab in advanced cancers. Clones were sequenced by immunoSEQ multiplex PCR, and TCRdb holds only the in-frame ones, with some missing. This sample has more than 70,000 clones, with under 95% found just once. Sample: CD4+ or CD8+ T cells sorted from blood, taken in a trial of the OX40 agonist ivuxolimab. Receptors were obtained from an adult with an advanced solid tumor such as melanoma, head and neck, liver or kidney cancer.

In its sample, this clone was seen once. V is TRBV5-6 and J is TRBJ2-7; TRBD1 might be the D (6 bases). The CDR3 contains 15 residues. The germline gives CDR1 SGHDT, CDR2 YYEEEE. V lost 0 bases, J lost 5 bases, and 15 bases lay in between. The CDR3 loop reads CASSLETGNLNEQYF. The CDR3 DNA reads as TGTGCCAGCAGCTTGGAGACAGGTAACCTCAACGAGCAGTACTTC.

The rearrangement links TRBV7-8 to TRBJ1-1; 9 bases fit TRBD1. V shed 5 bases, J shed 3 bases, and the junction held 10 bases outside the gene matches. Germline assignment: CDR1 SGHVS and CDR2 FQNEAQ. This CDR3 is built from 16 residues. The CDR3 DNA reads TGTGCCAGCAGCCAACAGGGGGCTGAGTGGCACACTGAAGCTTTCTTT. This sequence encodes CASSQQGAEWHTEAFF.

This rearrangement joins TRBV5-1 to TRBJ1-6, with D uncertain. Germline CDR1 is SGHRS and CDR2 is YFSETQ. The CDR3 has 14 residues. Trimming shortened V by 4 bases and J by 8 bases, and 13 bases separated the two germline ends. CDR3 sequence (DNA): TGCGCCAGCAGCGGCGTAACTGAGGATTCACCCCTCCACTTT. This sequence encodes CASSGVTEDSPLHF.

The chain employs TRBV10-3 and TRBJ1-4, with no clear D. V gave up 9 bases and J gave up 5 bases, with 22 bases separating them. Germline lookup yields CDR1 ENHRY and CDR2 SYGVKD. The CDR3 loop spans 16 amino acids. Here the CDR3 reads CAIGVDKAATNEKLFF. In DNA, the CDR3 is TGTGCCATTGGGGTCGACAAGGCCGCCACGAATGAAAAACTGTTTTTT.

The J gene is TRBJ2-6, the V gene TRBV29-1; no definite D call. V gave up 6 bases and J gave up 10 bases, with 22 bases separating them. CDR1 and CDR2 (germline): SQVTM, ANQGSEA. The CDR3 sequence is 15 residues long. CDR3 amino acids: CSVLWASTATNVLTF. CDR3 nucleotides: TGCAGCGTCCTGTGGGCCTCCACTGCTACTAACGTCCTGACTTTC.

The chain carries TRBV10-2 and TRBJ2-7; D not certain. Trimming took off 0 bases at V and 2 bases at J, with 11 bases between the two ends. The CDR3 runs 15 residues. Germline V lookup: CDR1 WSHSY, CDR2 SAAADI. The CDR3 is CASSESGDSTYEQYF. CDR3 nucleotide sequence: TGCGCCAGCAGTGAGTCTGGGGATTCAACCTACGAGCAGTACTTC.

This chain joins TRBV7-9 and TRBJ2-1; D remains unclear. The CDR3 totals 15 residues. Trimming shortened V by 1 base and J by 8 bases, and 15 bases separated the two germline ends. Germline CDR1 is SEHNR and CDR2 is FQNEAQ (reference sequence). CDR3 in amino acids: CASSLESRQPHEQFF. CDR3 nucleotides: TGTGCCAGCAGCTTAGAGAGCCGTCAGCCCCATGAGCAGTTCTTC. Full variable domain (remainder filled in from reference TRBV7-9 and TRBJ2-1): DTGVSQNPRHKITKRGQNVTFRCDPISEHNRLYWYRQTLGQGPEFLTYFQNEAQLEKSRLLSDRFSAERPKGSFSTLEIQRTEQGDSAMYLCASSLESRQPHEQFFGPGTRLTVL.

This rearrangement joins TRBV5-4 to TRBJ2-2, with TRBD1 matching 11 bases. J gave up 6 bases and V 4 bases, and 8 bases lay outside the gene matches. Germline CDR1 and CDR2: SGHNT and YYREEE (reference sequence). The CDR3 covers 16 residues. In nucleotides, the CDR3 is TGTGCCAGCAGCGATGGACAGGGGGCTTGGGCCGGGGAGCTGTTTTTT. Amino acids: CASSDGQGAWAGELFF.